This T cell receptor beta chain was found in a study of OX40 agonist ivuxolimab in advanced cancers. Study-wide results and caveats: CD8+ T cells showed, on average, more clonal expansion than CD4+ cells.

Germline V gene lookup returns CDR1 LGHNA and CDR2 YNFKEQ. The CDR3 runs to 14 residues. V shed 0 bases and J shed 0 bases, with 2 bases lying between them. Remarks on this clone: The antigen is not known.

The method was immunoSEQ multiplex PCR; TCRdb's version includes in-frame clones alone and lacks a portion of them. The sample lists about 82,000 clones, about 90% occurring once. This receptor was identified in an adult with an advanced solid tumor such as melanoma, head and neck, liver or kidney cancer. V is TRBV4-2 and J is TRBJ2-2, with unresolved D. Material: CD4+ or CD8+ T cells sorted from blood, obtained in a trial of the OX40 agonist ivuxolimab. DNA for the CDR3: TGTGCCAGCAGCCAAGAGCCGAACACCGGGGAGCTGTTTTTT. It yields the protein CASSQEPNTGELFF.